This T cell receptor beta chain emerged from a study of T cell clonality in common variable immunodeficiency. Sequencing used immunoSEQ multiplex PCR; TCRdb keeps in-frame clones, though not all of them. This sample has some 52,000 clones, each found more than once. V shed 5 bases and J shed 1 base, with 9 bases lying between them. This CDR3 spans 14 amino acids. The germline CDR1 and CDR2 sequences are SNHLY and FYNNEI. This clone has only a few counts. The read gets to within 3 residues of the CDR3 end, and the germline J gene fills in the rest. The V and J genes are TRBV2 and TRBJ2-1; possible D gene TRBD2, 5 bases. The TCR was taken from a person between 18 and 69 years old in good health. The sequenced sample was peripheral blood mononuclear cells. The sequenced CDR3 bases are TGTGCCAGCAGTTTCCGGGGTTCCTACAATGAG. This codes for CASSFRGSYNE. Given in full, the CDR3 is CASSFRGSYNEQFF. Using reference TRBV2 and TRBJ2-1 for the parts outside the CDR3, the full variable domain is EPEVTQTPSHQVTQMGQEVILRCVPISNHLYFYWYRQILGQKVEFLVSFYNNEISEKSEIFDDQFSVERPDGSNFTLKIRSTKLEDSAMYFCASSFRGSYNEQFFGPGTRLTVL.